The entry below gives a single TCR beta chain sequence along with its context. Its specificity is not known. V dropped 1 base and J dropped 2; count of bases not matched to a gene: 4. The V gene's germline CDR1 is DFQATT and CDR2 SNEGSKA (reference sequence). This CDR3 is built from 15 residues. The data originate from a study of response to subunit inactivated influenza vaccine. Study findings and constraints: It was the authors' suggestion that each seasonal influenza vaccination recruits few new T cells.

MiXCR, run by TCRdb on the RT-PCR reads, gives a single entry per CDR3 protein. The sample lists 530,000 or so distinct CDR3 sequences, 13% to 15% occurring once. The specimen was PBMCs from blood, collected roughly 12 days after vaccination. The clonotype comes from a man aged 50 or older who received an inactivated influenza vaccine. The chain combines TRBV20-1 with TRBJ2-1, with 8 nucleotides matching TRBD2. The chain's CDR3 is CSARAGRAPYNEQFF. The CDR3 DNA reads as TGCAGTGCTAGAGCCGGGAGGGCCCCCTACAATGAGCAGTTCTTC.